This T cell receptor beta chain was identified during a study of PD-1 blockade in classical Hodgkin lymphoma. On this clone: In the same sample, other DNA sequences code for this CDR3.

With no exception, relapse followed autologous stem cell transplantation in all patients, and brentuximab vedotin exposure varied. Generated by immunoSEQ multiplex PCR, the TCRdb table keeps only in-frame clones and is missing some. This sample has fewer than 50,000 clones, with 70% to 90% found just once. The CDR3 consists of 15 residues. The germline V gene has CDR1 SGHRS and CDR2 YFSETQ. Trimming stripped 4 bases from V and 0 bases from J, with 10 bases between. The chain carries TRBV5-1 and TRBJ1-4, with D hard to call. This clonotype originated in a human donor with classical Hodgkin lymphoma. The specimen was peripheral blood mononuclear cells (PBMCs), collected before the second cycle of nivolumab. For the CDR3, the DNA is TGCGCCAGCAGCCACGCCACCTCAACTAATGAAAAACTGTTTTTT. Protein product: CASSHATSTNEKLFF.